These T cell receptor beta chains were read from a single sample in a study of T cells in Graves' hyperthyroidism and ophthalmopathy. TCRdb reprocessed the multiplex PCR reads via MiXCR and lists one record per CDR3 protein. This table has 600,000 to 800,000 distinct CDR3 sequences, under 45% appearing once. The sequenced sample was blood. All receptors derive from a woman between 40 and 55 years old with Graves' hyperthyroidism. Both conserved end residues are part of each CDR3. A D gene is named only where the DNA matches it firmly. A clone size is listed for some rows: how often the clone was seen (once, few, many), or a class if it is expanded.

TRBV7-9	TRBJ1-2	-	-	CASSGQRGSLANYGYTF	TGTGCCAGCAGCGGACAAAGAGGGAGTCTTGCTAACTATGGCTACACCTTC
TRBV10-1	TRBJ1-6	TRBD1	-	CASSDGQGIPHSPPHF	TGCGCCAGCAGTGATGGACAGGGTATACCCCATTCACCCCCCCACTTT
TRBV29-1	TRBJ2-7	-	-	CSVVWATNSYEQYF	TGCAGCGTTGTTTGGGCCACTAACTCCTACGAGCAGTACTTC
TRBV5-1	TRBJ2-7	TRBD1	many	CASSSTGTDPGEQYF	TGCGCCAGCAGCTCAACCGGGACAGACCCTGGCGAGCAGTACTTC
TRBV4-3	TRBJ1-6	-	few	CASSPDSLPARSPLHF	TGCGCCAGCAGCCCGGACAGTCTCCCCGCTAGGTCACCCCTCCACTTT
TRBV6-5	TRBJ1-5	-	many	CASSSQGGQPQHF	TGTGCCAGCAGTTCCCAGGGTGGCCAGCCCCAGCATTTT
TRBV19	TRBJ1-4	-	few	CARTGVGREKLFF	TGTGCCAGGACAGGCGTAGGCCGTGAAAAACTGTTTTTT
TRBV5-4	TRBJ2-3	-	-	CASSRGITDTQYF	TGTGCCAGCAGCCGAGGGATAACAGATACGCAGTATTTT
TRBV10-2	TRBJ2-3	-	-	CASSERAAVADTQYF	TGCGCCAGCAGTGAGAGGGCAGCGGTGGCAGATACGCAGTATTTT
TRBV7-2	TRBJ1-4	TRBD1	-	CASSLLTGGFEKLFF	TGTGCCAGCAGCTTGTTGACAGGGGGTTTTGAAAAACTGTTTTTT
TRBV7-8	TRBJ2-7	-	once	CASSLGNNAYEQYF	TGTGCCAGCAGCTTAGGGAACAATGCCTACGAGCAGTACTTC
TRBV7-3	TRBJ1-6	-	-	CASSLGDINSPLHF	TGTGCCAGCAGCTTAGGGGACATAAATTCACCCCTCCACTTT
TRBV19	TRBJ2-3	TRBD2	few	CASSGLAGADTQYF	TGTGCCAGTAGCGGACTAGCGGGAGCCGATACGCAGTATTTT
TRBV20-1	TRBJ1-5	-	few	CSARDTVDQPQHF	TGCAGTGCTAGAGATACCGTGGATCAGCCCCAGCATTTT
TRBV12-3/TRBV12-4	TRBJ2-7	-	few	CASSWTDPPRSYEQYF	TGTGCCAGCAGTTGGACAGATCCCCCGAGATCCTACGAGCAGTACTTC